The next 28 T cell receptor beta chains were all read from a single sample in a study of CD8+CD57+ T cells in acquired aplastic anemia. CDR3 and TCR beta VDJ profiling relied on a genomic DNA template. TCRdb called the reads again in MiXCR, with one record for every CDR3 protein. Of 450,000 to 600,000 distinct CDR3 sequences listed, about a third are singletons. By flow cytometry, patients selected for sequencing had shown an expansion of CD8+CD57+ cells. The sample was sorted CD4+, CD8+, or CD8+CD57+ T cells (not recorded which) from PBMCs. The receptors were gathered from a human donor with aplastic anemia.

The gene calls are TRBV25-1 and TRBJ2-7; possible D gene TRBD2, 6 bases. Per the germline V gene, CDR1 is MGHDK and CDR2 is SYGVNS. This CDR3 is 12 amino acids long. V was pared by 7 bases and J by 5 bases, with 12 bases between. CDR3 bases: TGTGCCAGCAATCGGAGGGGCCACGAGCAGTACTTC. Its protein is CASNRRGHEQYF.

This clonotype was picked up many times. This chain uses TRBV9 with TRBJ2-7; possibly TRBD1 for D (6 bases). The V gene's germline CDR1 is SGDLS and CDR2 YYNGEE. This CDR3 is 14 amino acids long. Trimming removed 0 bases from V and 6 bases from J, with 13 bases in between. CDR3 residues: CASSVDQGLGEQYF. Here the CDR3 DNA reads TGTGCCAGCAGCGTAGATCAGGGGCTGGGCGAGCAGTACTTC. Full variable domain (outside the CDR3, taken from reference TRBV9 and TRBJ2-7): DSGVTQTPKHLITATGQRVTLRCSPRSGDLSVYWYQQSLDQGLQFLIQYYNGEERAKGNILERFSAQQFPDLHSELNLSSLELGDSALYFCASSVDQGLGEQYFGPGTRLTVT.

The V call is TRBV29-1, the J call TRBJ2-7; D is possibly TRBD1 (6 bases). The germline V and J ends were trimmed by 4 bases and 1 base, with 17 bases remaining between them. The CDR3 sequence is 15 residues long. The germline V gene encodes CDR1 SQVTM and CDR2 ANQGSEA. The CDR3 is CSVVRRQGPSYEQYF. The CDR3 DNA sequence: TGCAGCGTTGTTAGGCGGCAGGGGCCTTCCTACGAGCAGTACTTC.

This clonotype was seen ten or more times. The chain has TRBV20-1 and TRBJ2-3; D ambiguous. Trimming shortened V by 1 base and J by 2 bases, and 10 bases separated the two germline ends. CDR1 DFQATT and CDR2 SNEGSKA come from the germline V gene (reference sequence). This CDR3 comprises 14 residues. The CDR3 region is CSARGGQYTDTQYF. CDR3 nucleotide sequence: TGCAGTGCTAGAGGCGGTCAATACACAGATACGCAGTATTTT.

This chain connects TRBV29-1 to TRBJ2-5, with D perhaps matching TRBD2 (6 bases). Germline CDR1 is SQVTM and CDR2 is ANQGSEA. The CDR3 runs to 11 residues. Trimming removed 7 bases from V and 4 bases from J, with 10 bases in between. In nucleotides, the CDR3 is TGCAGCGACGGGAGAGGAGAGACCCAGTACTTC. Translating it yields CSDGRGETQYF.

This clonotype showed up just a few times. DNA for the CDR3: TGCAGTGCTAGAGATCGGCGTGGACTAGCGGATACGCAGTATTTT. This sequence encodes CSARDRRGLADTQYF. The J gene is TRBJ2-3, the V gene TRBV20-1; 9 nucleotides agree with TRBD2. Germline values: CDR1 DFQATT, CDR2 SNEGSKA (reference sequence). J gave up 6 bases and V 0 bases, and 7 bases lay outside the gene matches. CDR3 length equals 15 residues.

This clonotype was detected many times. The CDR3 nucleotides are TGCAGCGTTGACCTCAACACGGGGATCGGGGAGCTGTTTTTT. Translation: CSVDLNTGIGELFF. The chain uses TRBV29-1 and TRBJ2-2; D might be TRBD2 (5 bases). The CDR3 contains 14 residues. Germline assignment: CDR1 SQVTM and CDR2 ANQGSEA. V was clipped by 3 bases and J by 7 bases, with 15 bases between them.

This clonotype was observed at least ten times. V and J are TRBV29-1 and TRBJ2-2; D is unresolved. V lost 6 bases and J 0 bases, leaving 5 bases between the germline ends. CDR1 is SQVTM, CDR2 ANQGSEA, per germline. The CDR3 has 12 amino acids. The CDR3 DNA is TGCAGCGTCTCTCCGAACACCGGGGAGCTGTTTTTT. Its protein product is CSVSPNTGELFF.

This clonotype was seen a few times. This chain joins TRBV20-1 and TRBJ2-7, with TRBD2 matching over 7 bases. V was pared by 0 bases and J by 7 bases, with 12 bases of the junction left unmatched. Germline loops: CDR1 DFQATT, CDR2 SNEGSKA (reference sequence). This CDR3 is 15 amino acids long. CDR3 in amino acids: CSARDRQRGGSEQYF. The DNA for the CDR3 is TGCAGTGCTAGAGATAGGCAGCGGGGCGGATCAGAGCAGTACTTC.

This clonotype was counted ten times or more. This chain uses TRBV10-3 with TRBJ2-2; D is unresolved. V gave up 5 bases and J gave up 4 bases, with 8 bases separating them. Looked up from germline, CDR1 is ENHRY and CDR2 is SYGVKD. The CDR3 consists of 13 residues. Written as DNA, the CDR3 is TGTGCCATCAGTCAGGACGGCACCGGGGAGCTGTTTTTT. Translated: CAISQDGTGELFF.

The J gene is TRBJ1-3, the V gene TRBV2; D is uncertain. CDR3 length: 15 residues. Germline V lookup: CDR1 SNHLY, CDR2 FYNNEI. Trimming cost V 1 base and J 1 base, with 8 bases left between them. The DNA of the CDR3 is TGTGCCAGCAGTGAAGGACCACCATCTGGAAACACCATATATTTT. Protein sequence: CASSEGPPSGNTIYF. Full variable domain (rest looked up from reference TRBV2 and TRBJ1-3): EPEVTQTPSHQVTQMGQEVILRCVPISNHLYFYWYRQILGQKVEFLVSFYNNEISEKSEIFDDQFSVERPDGSNFTLKIRSTKLEDSAMYFCASSEGPPSGNTIYFGEGSWLTVV.

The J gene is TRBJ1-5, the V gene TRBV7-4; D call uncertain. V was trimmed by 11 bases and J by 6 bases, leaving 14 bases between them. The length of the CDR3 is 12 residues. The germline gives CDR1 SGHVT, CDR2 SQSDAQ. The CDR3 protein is CARPDLGQPQHF. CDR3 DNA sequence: TGTGCCCGACCAGATCTGGGTCAGCCCCAGCATTTT.

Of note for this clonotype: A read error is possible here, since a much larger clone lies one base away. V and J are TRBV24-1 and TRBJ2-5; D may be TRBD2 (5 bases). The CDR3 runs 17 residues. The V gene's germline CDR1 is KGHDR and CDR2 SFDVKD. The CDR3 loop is CAASDSNRGGLFETQYF. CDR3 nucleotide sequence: TGTGCCGCCAGTGATTCCAATCGGGGTGGTCTTTTCGAGACCCAGTACTTC.

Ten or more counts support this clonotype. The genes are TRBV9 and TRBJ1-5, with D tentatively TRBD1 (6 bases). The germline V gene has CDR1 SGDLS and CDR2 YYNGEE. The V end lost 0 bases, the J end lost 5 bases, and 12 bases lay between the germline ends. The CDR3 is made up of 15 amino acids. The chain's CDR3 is CASSVDGGTYQPQHF. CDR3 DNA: TGTGCCAGCAGCGTAGATGGGGGCACCTATCAGCCCCAGCATTTT. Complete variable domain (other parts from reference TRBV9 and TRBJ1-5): DSGVTQTPKHLITATGQRVTLRCSPRSGDLSVYWYQQSLDQGLQFLIQYYNGEERAKGNILERFSAQQFPDLHSELNLSSLELGDSALYFCASSVDGGTYQPQHFGDGTRLSIL.

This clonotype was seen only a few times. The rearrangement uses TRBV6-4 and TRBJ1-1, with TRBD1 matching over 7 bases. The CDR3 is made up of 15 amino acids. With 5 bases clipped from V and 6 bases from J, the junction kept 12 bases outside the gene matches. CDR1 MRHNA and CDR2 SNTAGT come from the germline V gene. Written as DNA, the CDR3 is TGTGCCAGCAGTCACCGGACAGGTCCTCACTCTGAAGCTTTCTTT. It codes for CASSHRTGPHSEAFF.

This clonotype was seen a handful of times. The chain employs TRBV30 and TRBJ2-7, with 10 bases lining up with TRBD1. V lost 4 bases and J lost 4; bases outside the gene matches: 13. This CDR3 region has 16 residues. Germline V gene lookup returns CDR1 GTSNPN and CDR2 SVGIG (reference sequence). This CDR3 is CAWTNDRDRGGYEQYF. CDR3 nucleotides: TGTGCCTGGACAAACGACCGGGACAGGGGTGGGTACGAGCAGTACTTC.

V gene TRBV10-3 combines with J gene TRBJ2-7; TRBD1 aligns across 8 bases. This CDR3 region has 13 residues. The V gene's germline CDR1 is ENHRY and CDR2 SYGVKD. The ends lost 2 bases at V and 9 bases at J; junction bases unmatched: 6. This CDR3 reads CAISEDRGNGQYF. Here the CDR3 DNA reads TGTGCCATCAGTGAGGACAGGGGAAATGGGCAGTACTTC.

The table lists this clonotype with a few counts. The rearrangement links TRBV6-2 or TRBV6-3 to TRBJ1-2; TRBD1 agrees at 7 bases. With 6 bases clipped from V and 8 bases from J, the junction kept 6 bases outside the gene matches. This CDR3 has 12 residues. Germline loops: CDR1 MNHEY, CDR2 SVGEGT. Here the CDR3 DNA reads TGTGCCAGCAGCTACAGGGGTCCCGGCTACACCTTC. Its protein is CASSYRGPGYTF.

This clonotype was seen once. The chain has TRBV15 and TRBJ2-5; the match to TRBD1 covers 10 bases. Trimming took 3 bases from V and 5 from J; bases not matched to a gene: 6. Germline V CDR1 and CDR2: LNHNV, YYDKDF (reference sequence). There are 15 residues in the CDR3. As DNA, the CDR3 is TGTGCCACCAGCAGTTTCGGACAGGGGGTTGAGACCCAGTACTTC. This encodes CATSSFGQGVETQYF.

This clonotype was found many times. In DNA, the CDR3 is TGTGCCAGCAGCCGCACCGGGACAGCTGGGCAGGGCTACACCTTC. It codes for CASSRTGTAGQGYTF. This chain joins TRBV7-9 and TRBJ1-2; 7 bases are a match to TRBD1. The ends lost 5 bases at V and 8 bases at J; junction bases unmatched: 14. Germline lookup yields CDR1 SEHNR and CDR2 FQNEAQ (reference sequence). The CDR3 covers 15 residues.

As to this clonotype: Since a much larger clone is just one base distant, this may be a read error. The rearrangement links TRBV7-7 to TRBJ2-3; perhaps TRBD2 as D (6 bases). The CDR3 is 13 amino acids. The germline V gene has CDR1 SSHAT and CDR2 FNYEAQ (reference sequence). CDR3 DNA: TGTACTAGCAGCTTAGATCCGGCAGATACGCAGTATTTT. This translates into CTSSLDPADTQYF.

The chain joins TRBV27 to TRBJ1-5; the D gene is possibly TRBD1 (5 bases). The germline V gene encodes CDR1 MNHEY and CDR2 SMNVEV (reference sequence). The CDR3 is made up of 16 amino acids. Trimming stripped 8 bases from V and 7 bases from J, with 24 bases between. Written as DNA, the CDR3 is TGTGCCAGCGCCCCGGGAGGGGCGCAGAGGAAACAGCCCCAGCATTTT. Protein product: CASAPGGAQRKQPQHF.

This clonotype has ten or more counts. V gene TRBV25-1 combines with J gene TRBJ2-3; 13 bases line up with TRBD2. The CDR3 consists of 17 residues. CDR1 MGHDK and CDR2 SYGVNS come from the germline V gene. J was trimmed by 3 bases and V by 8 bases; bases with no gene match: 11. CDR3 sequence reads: CASRRGTSGVKTDTQYF. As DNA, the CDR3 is TGTGCCAGCCGAAGGGGGACTAGCGGGGTAAAGACAGATACGCAGTATTTT.

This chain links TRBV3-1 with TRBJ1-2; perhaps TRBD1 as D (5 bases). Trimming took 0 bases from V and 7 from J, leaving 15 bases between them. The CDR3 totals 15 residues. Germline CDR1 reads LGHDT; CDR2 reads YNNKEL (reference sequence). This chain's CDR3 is CASSQDAGTPGGYTF. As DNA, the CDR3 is TGTGCCAGCAGCCAAGATGCCGGGACCCCCGGTGGCTACACCTTC.

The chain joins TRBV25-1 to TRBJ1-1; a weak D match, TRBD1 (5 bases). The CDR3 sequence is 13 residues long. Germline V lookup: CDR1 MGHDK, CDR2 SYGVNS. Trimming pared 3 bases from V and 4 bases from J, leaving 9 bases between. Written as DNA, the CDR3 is TGTGCCAGCAGTGACCCCGGGGCCACTGAAGCTTTCTTT. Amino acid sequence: CASSDPGATEAFF.

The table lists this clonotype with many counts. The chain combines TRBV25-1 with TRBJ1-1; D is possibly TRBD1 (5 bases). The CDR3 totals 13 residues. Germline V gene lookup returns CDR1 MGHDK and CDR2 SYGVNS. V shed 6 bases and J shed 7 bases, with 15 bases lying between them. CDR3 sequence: CASSPGGYGEAFF. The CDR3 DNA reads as TGTGCCAGCAGCCCCGGGGGGTACGGTGAAGCTTTCTTT.

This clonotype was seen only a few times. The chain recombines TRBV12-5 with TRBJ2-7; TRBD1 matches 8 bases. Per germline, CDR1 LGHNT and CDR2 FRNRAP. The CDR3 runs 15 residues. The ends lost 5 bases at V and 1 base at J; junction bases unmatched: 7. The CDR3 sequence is CASGRGGTGSYEQYF. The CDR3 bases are TGTGCTAGTGGTCGGGGTGGGACAGGTTCCTACGAGCAGTACTTC.

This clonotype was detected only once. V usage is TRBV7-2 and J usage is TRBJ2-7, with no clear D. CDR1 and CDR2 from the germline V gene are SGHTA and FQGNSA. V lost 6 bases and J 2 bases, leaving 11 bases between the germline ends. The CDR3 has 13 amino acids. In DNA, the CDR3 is TGTGCCAGCAGTTTTAACAGAACCTACGAGCAGTACTTC. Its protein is CASSFNRTYEQYF.